This T cell receptor (beta chain) was recorded in a study of blood T cell repertoires in COVID-19. Whole-study context: Sites across the United States, Italy and Spain contributed samples from acute and convalescent COVID-19. T cells, B-cell-depleted T cells, or PBMCs provided the cDNA or gDNA that served as material.

Assay used: immunoSEQ multiplex PCR; TCRdb lists only in-frame clones, some missing. The table shows about 100,000 clones, with about 90% occurring only once. The CDR3 is made up of 15 amino acids. Germline CDR1 is MGHRA and CDR2 is YSYEKL. V gave up 3 bases and J gave up 4 bases, with 13 bases separating them. This TCR was recovered from a man over 45 with acute or convalescent COVID-19. The chain recombines TRBV4-1 with TRBJ1-3, with D tentatively TRBD1 (6 bases). Sequencing input: peripheral blood. CDR3 loop: CASSQTQGPGNTIYF. The CDR3 nucleotides are TGCGCCAGCAGCCAGACACAGGGACCGGGAAACACCATATATTTT.